These 31 T cell receptor beta chains originate from one sample sequenced in a study of blood T cell repertoires in COVID-19. Clones were sequenced by immunoSEQ multiplex PCR, and TCRdb holds only the in-frame ones, with some missing. This table holds approximately 300,000 clones, around 80% found once. The sample comprised peripheral blood. The receptor source for this set is a woman aged 50 to 60 with acute or convalescent COVID-19.

This chain uses TRBV7-9 with TRBJ2-2; weak D call: TRBD2 (7 bases). CDR3 length: 15 amino acids. Trimming cost V 2 bases and J 5 bases, with 12 bases left between them. Germline CDR1 and CDR2: SEHNR and FQNEAQ (reference sequence). This CDR3 is CASSLREGVTGELFF. The CDR3 region has the DNA TGTGCCAGCAGCTTAAGGGAGGGGGTGACCGGGGAGCTGTTTTTT.

The chain recombines TRBV19 with TRBJ1-2; TRBD1 matches 7 bases. CDR1 LNHDA and CDR2 SQIVND come from the germline V gene (reference sequence). Trimming cost V 1 base and J 4 bases; bases outside gene matches: 6. The CDR3 is 15 residues long. CDR3 DNA sequence: TGTGCCAGTAGTATAGTCCCGACAGGGCTCTATGGCTACACCTTC. Translation gives CASSIVPTGLYGYTF.

The CDR3, as DNA: TGTGCCAGCAGCTCATCCGGGGAGCTGTTTTTT. Encoded protein: CASSSSGELFF. This chain connects TRBV6-2 or TRBV6-3 to TRBJ2-2; no reliable D call. This CDR3 region has 11 residues. Germline V CDR1 and CDR2: MNHEY, SVGEGT. V was clipped by 6 bases and J by 6 bases, with 5 bases between them.

This clone appeared a single time. The chain is built from TRBV12-3 or TRBV12-4 and TRBJ1-5, with D maybe TRBD1 (5 bases). This CDR3 has 13 amino acids. Trimming pared 2 bases from V and 7 bases from J, leaving 9 bases between. In DNA, the CDR3 is TGTGCCAGCAGTTTACAGGGATGGCAGCCCCAGCATTTT. It translates to CASSLQGWQPQHF.

DNA for the CDR3: TGTGCCAGCAGCCCTAAACTGGGACTAGCGGGAGATATTCAGTACTTC. It encodes CASSPKLGLAGDIQYF. V gene TRBV3-1 (or the pseudogene TRBV3-2) combines with J gene TRBJ2-4; 14 nucleotides match TRBD2. The CDR3 has 16 residues. Looked up from germline, CDR1 is LGHDT and CDR2 is YNNKEL (reference sequence). With 4 bases clipped from V and 10 bases from J, the junction kept 9 bases outside the gene matches.

This clone was seen more than once but under ten times. The chain uses TRBV7-2 and TRBJ2-5; 12 nucleotides match TRBD2. The CDR3 runs to 18 residues. V lost 5 bases and J lost 5; bases outside the gene matches: 15. CDR1 SGHTA and CDR2 FQGNSA come from the germline V gene. CDR3 sequence (DNA): TGTGCCAGCAGCGGCCCTAGCGGGAGGGCCGGGCTTGGGGAGACCCAGTACTTC. Its translation: CASSGPSGRAGLGETQYF. The full variable domain, in which reference TRBV7-2 and TRBJ2-5 provide the parts outside the CDR3, is GAGVSQSPSNKVTEKGKDVELRCDPISGHTALYWYRQSLGQGLEFLIYFQGNSAPDKSGLPSDRFSAERTGGSVSTLTIQRTQQEDSAVYLCASSGPSGRAGLGETQYFGPGTRLLVL.

This clone was seen only a few times. The same CDR3 arises from other DNA sequences in this sample as well. CDR3 sequence: CASSWGDRLLSTEAFF. CDR3 sequence (DNA): TGTGCCAGCAGTTGGGGGGACAGGTTACTTAGCACTGAAGCTTTCTTT. The chain combines TRBV6-5 with TRBJ1-1; 8 bases fit TRBD1. Trimming at V came to 4 bases and at J to 4 bases, leaving 11 bases not matched to a gene. The CDR3 extends over 16 amino acids. Germline lookup yields CDR1 MNHEY and CDR2 SVGAGI.

The chain is built from TRBV2 and TRBJ1-3; possible D gene TRBD1, 5 bases. V shed 8 bases and J shed 0 bases, with 8 bases lying between them. This CDR3 is built from 13 residues. The germline gives CDR1 SNHLY, CDR2 FYNNEI. CDR3 coding DNA: TGTGCCAGCGGGGCCAGCTCTGGAAACACCATATATTTT. This translates into CASGASSGNTIYF. The complete variable domain, with remaining parts taken from reference TRBV2 and TRBJ1-3, reads EPEVTQTPSHQVTQMGQEVILRCVPISNHLYFYWYRQILGQKVEFLVSFYNNEISEKSEIFDDQFSVERPDGSNFTLKIRSTKLEDSAMYFCASGASSGNTIYFGEGSWLTVV.

The chain joins TRBV2 to TRBJ2-7; D is possibly TRBD2 (5 bases). The CDR3 contains 15 residues. The V gene's germline CDR1 is SNHLY and CDR2 FYNNEI. V was shortened by 5 bases and J by 6 bases, with 20 bases between the two germline ends. CDR3 DNA sequence: TGTGCCAGCAGTTCCGAGCCGCCGGGGAGAGGCGAGCAGTACTTC. This codes for CASSSEPPGRGEQYF.

V and J are TRBV4-2 and TRBJ1-5; 10 bases line up with TRBD1. The CDR3 runs to 18 residues. The J segment lost 0 bases and the V segment lost 4 bases, leaving 9 bases of the junction unmatched. Germline values: CDR1 LGHNA, CDR2 YNFKEQ. The CDR3 region has the DNA TGTGCCAGCAGCCCATCCCCGGACAGGGGGACTAGCAATCAGCCCCAGCATTTT. This translates into CASSPSPDRGTSNQPQHF.

This chain uses TRBV5-1 with TRBJ2-5; D unresolved. V lost 1 base, J lost 1 base, and 8 bases lay in between. Germline CDR1 reads SGHRS; CDR2 reads YFSETQ. There are 14 residues in the CDR3. Here the CDR3 reads CASSLPGSQETQYF. CDR3 nucleotides: TGCGCCAGCAGCTTGCCAGGCAGCCAAGAGACCCAGTACTTC.

This clone showed up just once. The chain has TRBV19 and TRBJ2-7, with D possibly TRBD2 on 6 matching bases. V shed 4 bases and J shed 5 bases, with 18 bases lying between them. The CDR3 totals 15 residues. The germline V gene has CDR1 LNHDA and CDR2 SQIVND (reference sequence). This CDR3 reads CASSTTGTRPDEQYF. CDR3 nucleotide sequence: TGTGCCAGTAGTACAACCGGGACTCGACCTGACGAGCAGTACTTC.

The V call is TRBV2, the J call TRBJ2-1, with a possible D match to TRBD2 (5 bases). V lost 3 bases and J lost 1, with 10 bases in between. CDR1 SNHLY and CDR2 FYNNEI come from the germline V gene. The CDR3 sequence is 15 residues long. The chain's CDR3 is CASSDTRRSYNEQFF. CDR3 sequence (DNA): TGTGCCAGCAGTGACACCCGGAGGTCCTACAATGAGCAGTTCTTC.

The chain uses TRBV12-3 or TRBV12-4 and TRBJ2-1; unclear D gene. Trimming cost V 2 bases and J 5 bases, with 7 bases left between them. The CDR3 extends over 13 amino acids. CDR3 DNA sequence: TGTGCCAGCAGTTTACCCAAAAACAATGAGCAGTTCTTC. Amino acids: CASSLPKNNEQFF.

The chain employs TRBV30 and TRBJ1-2; D gene unclear. Germline loops: CDR1 GTSNPN, CDR2 SVGIG (reference sequence). The CDR3 covers 11 residues. V dropped 3 bases and J dropped 8 bases, with 10 bases sitting between them. The CDR3 reads CAWSGNGGYTF. Written as DNA, the CDR3 is TGTGCCTGGAGCGGTAACGGGGGCTACACCTTC.

The chain has TRBV10-2 and TRBJ1-4, with 11 bases that match TRBD1. CDR1 and CDR2 (germline): WSHSY, SAAADI. There are 13 residues in the CDR3. The V and J ends lost 6 bases and 8 bases, in that order; junction bases with no gene match: 2. Here the CDR3 DNA reads TGCGCCAGCAGGGACAGGGGGCCCGAAAAACTGTTTTTT. The encoded protein is CASRDRGPEKLFF.

The chain combines TRBV11-2 with TRBJ2-1; TRBD2 aligns across 8 bases. The CDR3 contains 15 residues. The V gene end was trimmed by 5 bases and the J gene end by 2 bases; junction bases not matched to a gene: 5. CDR1 and CDR2 from the germline V gene are SGHAT and FQNNGV. The CDR3 is CASSVSGAPYNEQFF. The DNA for the CDR3 is TGTGCCAGCAGCGTTAGCGGGGCCCCCTACAATGAGCAGTTCTTC.

The chain is built from TRBV5-1 and TRBJ2-1; TRBD1 aligns across 10 bases. From germline, CDR1 is SGHRS and CDR2 YFSETQ. V shed 3 bases and J 8 bases; nucleotides not matched to a gene: 11. CDR3 length equals 16 residues. CDR3 DNA: TGCGCCAGCAGCTATATACCGACAGGGGGCCAGGATGAGCAGTTCTTC. Protein sequence: CASSYIPTGGQDEQFF.

The CDR3 DNA follows: TGTGCCAGCAGCTTACAGGCGAGCTCCTATAATTCACCCCTCCACTTT. Protein sequence: CASSLQASSYNSPLHF. This chain links TRBV7-2 with TRBJ1-6; D is ambiguous. The CDR3 spans 16 residues. The V gene's germline CDR1 is SGHTA and CDR2 FQGNSA. Trimming took 2 bases from V and 0 from J, leaving 8 bases between them.

The chain is built from TRBV15 and TRBJ1-1, with D unresolved. The germline gives CDR1 LNHNV, CDR2 YYDKDF (reference sequence). V dropped 4 bases and J dropped 8 bases, with 17 bases sitting between them. This CDR3 spans 14 amino acids. Here the CDR3 DNA reads TGTGCCACCAGCACCGCGAAGCGGGCCGGGGAAGCTTTCTTT. Its protein product is CATSTAKRAGEAFF. Together with reference TRBV15 and TRBJ1-1, the CDR3 gives the full variable domain: DAMVIQNPRYQVTQFGKPVTLSCSQTLNHNVMYWYQQKSSQAPKLLFHYYDKDFNNEADTPDNFQSRRPNTSFCFLDIRSPGLGDTAMYLCATSTAKRAGEAFFGQGTRLTVV.

The V gene is TRBV23-1, the J gene TRBJ1-1; tentatively, D is TRBD1 (6 bases). TRBV23-1 is an open reading frame, and its role is uncertain. V lost 8 bases and J 12 bases, leaving 19 bases between the germline ends. The length of the CDR3 is 12 residues. The CDR3 spells CASSGQWGRTFF. In nucleotides, the CDR3 is TGCGCCAGCTCCGGACAGTGGGGTCGAACTTTCTTT.

Only a few counts were recorded for this clone. V usage is TRBV19 and J usage is TRBJ1-6; 8 bases agree with TRBD1. This CDR3 is built from 17 residues. The trim removed 7 bases at V and 3 bases at J, leaving 11 bases unmatched. Germline values: CDR1 LNHDA, CDR2 SQIVND (reference sequence). The CDR3 bases are TGTGCCAGTACCAAAGGGGCAGGGGGCTACTATAATTCACCCCTCCACTTT. Protein: CASTKGAGGYYNSPLHF.

This clone was counted once. The chain couples TRBV19 to TRBJ1-1, with a tentative D call TRBD1 (6 bases). The CDR3 runs to 14 residues. CDR1 and CDR2 (germline): LNHDA, SQIVND (reference sequence). V dropped 5 bases and J dropped 3 bases, with 13 bases sitting between them. CDR3 amino acids: CASSPQGGYTEAFF. DNA of the CDR3: TGTGCCAGTAGTCCACAGGGCGGGTACACTGAAGCTTTCTTT.

The V gene is TRBV6-5, the J gene TRBJ1-3; D is uncertain. Trimming took 8 bases from V and 8 from J, leaving 10 bases between them. The CDR3 has 11 residues. Germline assignment: CDR1 MNHEY and CDR2 SVGAGI. For the CDR3, the DNA is TGTGCCAGCGGGCAGATTTACACCATATATTTT. It encodes CASGQIYTIYF.

The genes are TRBV18 and TRBJ2-7; 8 positions match TRBD1. The CDR3 totals 15 residues. From germline, CDR1 is KGHSH and CDR2 LQKENI. V shed 4 bases and J 3 bases; nucleotides not matched to a gene: 8. CDR3 nucleotides: TGTGCCAGCTCACAATTCCGGGACAGGCTCTACGAGCAGTACTTC. It translates to CASSQFRDRLYEQYF.

V gene TRBV6-6 combines with J gene TRBJ1-2; 9 bases fit TRBD1. The V and J ends lost 2 bases and 3 bases, in that order; junction bases with no gene match: 7. Germline V gene sequence: CDR1 MNHNY, CDR2 SVGAGI (reference sequence). This CDR3 comprises 16 residues. CDR3 protein: CASSYGLGDRDYGYTF. DNA for the CDR3: TGTGCCAGCAGTTACGGTCTCGGGGACAGGGACTATGGCTACACCTTC.

The CDR3 loop is CASSSRDRNIQYF. Here the CDR3 DNA reads TGTGCCAGCAGTTCTCGGGACAGAAACATTCAGTACTTC. The chain uses TRBV6-5 and TRBJ2-4, with TRBD1 identical over 7 bases. The CDR3 contains 13 residues. J lost 6 bases, V lost 4 bases, and 3 bases had no gene match. Per the germline V gene, CDR1 is MNHEY and CDR2 is SVGAGI.

This clone was observed a single time. The rearrangement uses TRBV2 and TRBJ2-7; tentatively, D is TRBD2 (6 bases). The CDR3 is 14 amino acids. From germline, CDR1 is SNHLY and CDR2 FYNNEI. The V end lost 4 bases, the J end lost 7 bases, and 17 bases lay between the germline ends. In DNA form, the CDR3 reads TGTGCCAGCAGTGCGGGGGAAGAACCCCTAGAGCAGTACGTC. Its protein is CASSAGEEPLEQYV.

This clone has more than one count but fewer than ten. This chain joins TRBV5-1 and TRBJ1-1; no firm D call. The CDR3 is 13 amino acids. Between the trimmed V and J ends, which lost 7 bases and 2 bases, there was a span of 12 bases. Germline CDR1 is SGHRS and CDR2 is YFSETQ. CDR3 in DNA: TGCGCCAGCCAAACGAGGGCTAACACTGAAGCTTTCTTT. Amino acids: CASQTRANTEAFF.

The chain couples TRBV6-4 to TRBJ2-1; weak D call: TRBD2 (5 bases). Trimming cost V 8 bases and J 2 bases, with 13 bases left between them. The germline CDR1 and CDR2 sequences are MRHNA and SNTAGT. The CDR3 length is 14 residues. CDR3 region: CASSREVAYNEQFF. DNA for the CDR3: TGTGCCAGCTCCCGGGAAGTGGCCTACAATGAGCAGTTCTTC.

The V call is TRBV12-3 or TRBV12-4, the J call TRBJ1-1; D gene ambiguous. The CDR3 has 12 residues. The ends were cut back, 6 bases at V and 4 bases at J, with 9 bases in the middle. The CDR3 sequence: CASSTLATEAFF. CDR3 DNA sequence: TGTGCCAGCAGCACCCTAGCCACTGAAGCTTTCTTT.